The T cell receptor (beta chain) described here comes from a study of glioma-infiltrating T cells. This CDR3 comprises 15 residues. V dropped 4 bases and J dropped 0 bases, with 12 bases sitting between them. From germline, CDR1 is LGHNA and CDR2 YSLEER. The iRepertoire nested amplicon-rescue multiplex PCR amplified TCR alpha and beta CDR3s from RNA. MiXCR, run by TCRdb on the multiplex PCR reads, gives a single entry per CDR3 protein. The repertoire includes approximately 400,000 distinct CDR3 sequences, about 40% of them detected once, and 12% sits in the top ten. There are a few counts of this clonotype.

This chain links TRBV4-3 with TRBJ1-1; D is perhaps TRBD1 (6 bases). Sequencing was carried out using glioma tissue, nonneoplastic brain tissue, or PBMCs (not recorded which). The TCR sequence derives from a human donor with low-grade glioma or glioblastoma, undergoing nonglioma brain surgery, or in good health (not recorded which). The CDR3 reads CASSPGGRMNTEAFF. The CDR3 coding sequence is TGCGCCAGCAGCCCGGGGGGCAGGATGAACACTGAAGCTTTCTTT.